A selection of T cell receptor beta chains follows, all from one sample in a study of cytomegalovirus exposure and HLA in healthy donors. Here immunoSEQ multiplex PCR was the method, and the copy in TCRdb shows in-frame clones only, minus some. Of some 130,000 clones in the sample, approximately 84% were seen once. The sequenced sample consisted of PBMCs. Receptors were obtained from a man younger than 45 in good health and CMV-seropositive. Both conserved end residues are part of each CDR3. Each record gives: clone size, J gene, V gene, CDR3 protein. Expanded clones get a size class; other rows say once, few or many, or leave the size out.

>.|TRBJ2-6|TRBV30
CAWSVGDSGANVLTF
>.|TRBJ1-3|TRBV2
CASSEDNLPGTGNTIYF
>once|TRBJ1-1|TRBV7-9
CASSSLTGVSTEAFF
>.|TRBJ1-5|TRBV19
CASSMVEAGQPQHF
>.|TRBJ2-1|TRBV27
CASSPRRGGHEQFF
>.|TRBJ2-1|TRBV4-3
CASSQDEGQGAHEQFF
>.|TRBJ1-4|TRBV6-5
CASSGTGVYEKLFF
>.|TRBJ2-7|TRBV20-1
CSALTEYEQYF
>.|TRBJ2-7|TRBV7-2
CASSLAQGRSYEQYF
>.|TRBJ1-1|TRBV6-1
CASSERGLGEAFF
>.|TRBJ2-2|TRBV11-3
CASSSTSGRGTGELFF
>.|TRBJ2-7|TRBV6-1
CASSDRQSYEQYF
>.|TRBJ1-2|TRBV18
CASSPTLIEGYTF
>.|TRBJ1-4|TRBV7-2
CASSYGRGGRTNEKLFF
>.|TRBJ1-2|TRBV27
CASGAGGPRTF
>.|TRBJ2-7|TRBV10-1
CASSDNSGVGTYEQYF
>.|TRBJ2-1|TRBV27
CASSSILVSGSNEQFF
>.|TRBJ2-7|TRBV5-1
CASSPGLAGTWSSYEQYF
>few|TRBJ1-2|TRBV27
CASRQLGGGGYTF
>few|TRBJ1-5|TRBV5-8
CASRRTGSQPQHF
>once|TRBJ1-1|TRBV6-5
CASSAQILVTEAFF
>few|TRBJ1-2|TRBV19
CASSKADARGYTF
>.|TRBJ1-1|TRBV29-1
CSVGEGTGGSTEAFF
>few|TRBJ1-2|TRBV9
CASSVRTGDYGYTF
>.|TRBJ1-5|TRBV7-2
CASSLDQSYQPQHF
>.|TRBJ1-2|TRBV2
CASSEYSFVREGYTF
>.|TRBJ2-7|TRBV7-3
CASSLTGTELYEQYF
>once|TRBJ1-4|TRBV29-1
CSAEGGGADEKLFF
>.|TRBJ2-7|TRBV15
CATSREAGSSYEQCF
>few|TRBJ2-2|TRBV12-5
CASGSPAATGELFF
>.|TRBJ1-2|TRBV5-1
CASSRVIDPGQARISGYTF
>.|TRBJ2-7|TRBV5-1
CASSAVAGAYEQYF
>.|TRBJ2-1|TRBV19
CASSRGEAYNEQFF
>.|TRBJ1-4|TRBV30
CAWSERDEKLFF
>.|TRBJ2-2|TRBV29-1
CSGRLAGAGGAGELFF
>.|TRBJ1-2|TRBV7-2
CASSLDGSGYTF
>.|TRBJ2-1|TRBV5-4
CASSLPGGSYNEQFF
>.|TRBJ2-3|TRBV10-3
CAIAGFTSTDTQYF
>.|TRBJ1-2|TRBV30
CAWTSTGQLDTF
>.|TRBJ1-3|TRBV9
CASSVEGDRNGNTIYF
>.|TRBJ1-2|TRBV5-4
CASSFGGRNYGYTF
>.|TRBJ2-1|TRBV7-8
CASSSLGGGTYNEQFF
>.|TRBJ2-2|TRBV5-5
CASSSARVNTGELFF
>.|TRBJ1-5|TRBV9
CASSRTGDNQPQHF
>.|TRBJ2-3|TRBV10-3
CAISESTPGLSDTQYF
>.|TRBJ2-3|TRBV7-9
CASSSRLAGGDTQYF
>.|TRBJ1-2|TRBV9
CASSTSPFTGGGYGYTF
>.|TRBJ2-1|TRBV7-7
CASSLDSGYEQFF
>.|TRBJ1-1|TRBV5-8
CASSRGQTNTEAFF
>.|TRBJ1-1|TRBV10-1
CASSGGQVNTEAFF
>.|TRBJ2-1|TRBV5-4
CASSSTRRGGGRNEQFF
>.|TRBJ2-2|TRBV5-1
CASSLALAGAHTGELFF
>once|TRBJ2-7|TRBV5-1
CASSYQGAPSDEQYF
>.|TRBJ2-7|TRBV5-4
CASSPGLAGGTYEQYF
>.|TRBJ2-7|TRBV11-2
CASSPTGTDTYEQYF
>.|TRBJ1-1|TRBV23-1
CASSQPPLGHGDNTEAFF
>.|TRBJ2-7|TRBV30
CAWSVLIEQYF